These 17 T cell receptor beta chains were all obtained from the same sample, sequenced in a study of blood T cell repertoires in COVID-19 (TCRdb year 2020). The library came from the immunoSEQ multiplex PCR assay. Here the immuneACCESS table is served through TCRdb, limited to in-frame sequences with V and J called. Missing clones are a known gap in these copies; in checked studies unresolved V genes cover under half, and the rest lacks a known reason. The sample table holds about 140,000 clones, of which almost 90% were seen once. In total, the top ten clones hold 1.5% of the sample. The sequenced sample consisted of peripheral blood. Receptors originate from a woman aged 55-70 years with acute or convalescent COVID-19.

J is TRBJ2-7 and V is TRBV28, with TRBD1 matching over 10 bases. After removal of 2 bases from V and 5 bases from J, the junction contained 3 bases not matched to a gene. The CDR3 loop spans 14 amino acids. Germline V gives CDR1 MDHEN, CDR2 SYDVKM. The CDR3 DNA reads TGTGCCAGCAGTTTAAGACAGGGGGCTAACGAGCAGTACTTC. Encoded protein: CASSLRQGANEQYF.

Details on this clone: The junction departs from germline at one end; a sequencing error may be responsible. CDR3 amino acids: CASSLGTRGQETQYF. The CDR3 nucleotides are TGTGCTAGCAGCTTAGGGACTAGAGGGCAAGAGACCCAGTACTTC. This rearrangement joins TRBV7-7 to TRBJ2-5; 8 positions match TRBD2. Germline V lookup: CDR1 SSHAT, CDR2 FNYEAQ (reference sequence). The CDR3 is 15 amino acids.

This chain uses TRBV7-8 with TRBJ1-3, with a possible D match to TRBD1 (5 bases). Deletions cut 0 bases from V and 1 base from J, with 7 bases between. The CDR3 has 15 residues. Germline V gene sequence: CDR1 SGHVS, CDR2 FQNEAQ. CDR3 bases: TGTGCCAGCAGCTTAGCTGGGGGGTCTGGAAACACCATATATTTT. Encoded protein: CASSLAGGSGNTIYF.

This clone was observed a single time. The chain is built from TRBV10-3 and TRBJ1-6, with a tentative D call TRBD1 (5 bases). The CDR3 consists of 13 residues. Germline V gene lookup returns CDR1 ENHRY and CDR2 SYGVKD. V was shortened by 2 bases and J by 8 bases, with 7 bases between the two germline ends. In DNA, the CDR3 is TGTGCCATCAGTGAGCTACAGGATTCACCCCTCCACTTT. Encoded protein: CAISELQDSPLHF.

As DNA, the CDR3 is TGTGCCAGCAGCTTAGGACAGTTAAATAGCAATCAGCCCCAGCATTTT. Protein product: CASSLGQLNSNQPQHF. This chain links TRBV7-2 with TRBJ1-5; D is possibly TRBD1 (5 bases). The V and J ends lost 1 base and 0 bases respectively, with 10 bases between them. CDR3 size: 16 residues. Germline V gives CDR1 SGHTA, CDR2 FQGNSA. Together with reference TRBV7-2 and TRBJ1-5, the CDR3 gives the full variable domain: GAGVSQSPSNKVTEKGKDVELRCDPISGHTALYWYRQSLGQGLEFLIYFQGNSAPDKSGLPSDRFSAERTGGSVSTLTIQRTQQEDSAVYLCASSLGQLNSNQPQHFGDGTRLSIL.

V gene TRBV28 combines with J gene TRBJ1-1, with a weak D call TRBD1 (6 bases). The V gene's germline CDR1 is MDHEN and CDR2 SYDVKM. V was cut by 3 bases and J by 1 base, with 12 bases left in between. CDR3 length equals 15 residues. The CDR3 bases are TGTGCCAGCAGTTTGGAGGGGGGGTGGAACACTGAAGCTTTCTTT. Translation: CASSLEGGWNTEAFF.

Remarks on this clone: The junction does not match germline at one end; this may be a read error. This chain joins TRBV9 and TRBJ1-1; perhaps TRBD1 as D (5 bases). This CDR3 is 14 amino acids long. Germline CDR1 reads SGDLS; CDR2 reads YYNGEE. CDR3: CASTVTGDSTEAFF. CDR3 sequence (DNA): TGTGCCAGCACCGTAACGGGGGATAGCACTGAAGCTTTCTTT.

The chain couples TRBV3-1 (or the pseudogene TRBV3-2) to TRBJ2-1; D is perhaps TRBD2 (5 bases). Looked up from germline, CDR1 is LGHDT and CDR2 is YNNKEL (reference sequence). CDR3 length equals 16 residues. Trimming took 0 bases from V and 1 from J, leaving 10 bases between them. Written as DNA, the CDR3 is TGTGCCAGCAGCCAAGATAAGCGGAGTTCCTACAATGAGCAGTTCTTC. As protein: CASSQDKRSSYNEQFF.

V is TRBV7-2 and J is TRBJ1-6; 9 bases fit TRBD1. V shed 2 bases and J 9 bases; nucleotides not matched to a gene: 8. This CDR3 has 16 residues. The germline V gene has CDR1 SGHTA and CDR2 FQGNSA. CDR3 loop: CASSLRGGQGTSPLHF. The CDR3 nucleotides are TGTGCCAGCAGCTTAAGGGGTGGACAGGGGACTTCACCCCTCCACTTT.

The chain links TRBV24-1 to TRBJ2-5, with a tentative D call TRBD1 (7 bases). From germline, CDR1 is KGHDR and CDR2 SFDVKD. The CDR3 runs 16 residues. The V gene lost 6 bases and the J gene lost 5 bases, with 21 bases spanning the gap. The CDR3 nucleotides read TGTGCCACCAGTCACTCACCAGGGGGGTTTTCGGAGACCCAGTACTTC. Amino acid sequence: CATSHSPGGFSETQYF.

The genes are TRBV3-1 (or the pseudogene TRBV3-2) and TRBJ1-5, with D tentatively TRBD1 (6 bases). With 4 bases removed from V and 4 bases from J, the gap between germline ends came to 11 bases. The V gene's germline CDR1 is LGHDT and CDR2 YNNKEL (reference sequence). The CDR3 spans 14 residues. In DNA, the CDR3 is TGTGCCAGCAGCCGGGACATGAGGAATCAGCCCCAGCATTTT. Protein: CASSRDMRNQPQHF.

This clone was picked up a small number of times. The chain combines TRBV2 with TRBJ1-1, with D possibly being TRBD1 (5 bases). The V end lost 4 bases, the J end lost 0 bases, and 6 bases lay between the germline ends. This CDR3 has 13 residues. Per the germline V gene, CDR1 is SNHLY and CDR2 is FYNNEI. The CDR3 bases are TGTGCCAGCAGTGGCAGGGTGAACACTGAAGCTTTCTTT. This sequence encodes CASSGRVNTEAFF.

This chain links TRBV11-2 with TRBJ2-7; TRBD2 matches 9 bases. V lost 5 bases to trimming and J lost 3 bases; unmatched junction nucleotides: 8. CDR3 length: 15 residues. Germline V gene data show CDR1 as SGHAT and CDR2 as FQNNGV. The DNA for the CDR3 is TGTGCCAGCAGCCACTGGCTAGCGGGGTACTACGAGCAGTACTTC. This encodes CASSHWLAGYYEQYF.

The rearrangement links TRBV6-2 or TRBV6-3 to TRBJ1-2; 10 nucleotides align to TRBD1. Germline V gives CDR1 MNHEY, CDR2 SVGEGT. V lost 6 bases, J lost 5 bases, and 12 bases stayed unmatched. This CDR3 has 16 residues. The CDR3 DNA follows: TGTGCCAGCAGCCTTATTACGTGGACAGGGGGTTATGGCTACACCTTC. It codes for CASSLITWTGGYGYTF.

This clone has a handful of counts. J is TRBJ2-7 and V is TRBV6-6; TRBD1 matches 9 bases. CDR3 size: 12 residues. Trimming removed 7 bases from V and 3 bases from J; junction bases left unmatched: 1. Germline V gene lookup returns CDR1 MNHNY and CDR2 SVGAGI (reference sequence). CDR3 protein: CASTGQGYEQYF. CDR3 coding DNA: TGTGCCAGCACGGGACAGGGCTACGAGCAGTACTTC.

CDR3 DNA sequence: TGTGCCAGTCGACGGACTAGCGGGGACGAGCAGTACTTC. Its protein product is CASRRTSGDEQYF. The chain is built from TRBV2 and TRBJ2-7; 12 bases agree with TRBD2. CDR1 and CDR2 (germline): SNHLY, FYNNEI. The CDR3 runs 13 residues. The V gene end was trimmed by 9 bases and the J gene end by 5 bases; junction bases not matched to a gene: 5.

This chain joins TRBV9 and TRBJ2-6; D gene uncertain. The CDR3 is made up of 15 amino acids. V was pared by 0 bases and J by 2 bases, with 6 bases between. Germline lookup yields CDR1 SGDLS and CDR2 YYNGEE. In DNA, the CDR3 is TGTGCCAGCAGCGTAGGCGTGGCTGGGGCCAACGTCCTGACTTTC. This translates into CASSVGVAGANVLTF. Filled out from reference TRBV9 and TRBJ2-6, the complete variable domain reads DSGVTQTPKHLITATGQRVTLRCSPRSGDLSVYWYQQSLDQGLQFLIQYYNGEERAKGNILERFSAQQFPDLHSELNLSSLELGDSALYFCASSVGVAGANVLTFGAGSRLTVL.